Listed below are T cell receptor beta chains from one sample, sequenced in a study of response to subunit inactivated influenza vaccine. TCRdb independently ran MiXCR on the RT-PCR reads; one entry per CDR3 protein. Here the sample spans hundreds of thousands of distinct CDR3 sequences, 12% to 15% being singletons. This material consisted of PBMCs from blood, taken 14 to 15 days before vaccination. These receptors were collected from a man aged 45-60 years who received an inactivated influenza vaccine. The conserved cysteine and the conserved F or W are not part of the CDR3 here. The order of the fields is V gene, clone size, CDR3 length, D gene, CDR3 protein. A D gene is named only where the DNA matches it firmly. Expanded clones get a size class; other rows say once, few or many, or leave the size out.

TRBV7-8,few,11,TRBD2,ATQPRGVYEQY
TRBV7-9,few,14,TRBD2,ASSLGGFLADNEQF
TRBV5-1,many,12,-,ASSLGTISHEQF
TRBV27,few,13,TRBD1,ASSPAGTGLFAWF
TRBV30,-,11,-,AWFGGSRYEQY
TRBV5-5,-,16,-,ASSSITAWGPSHGGYT
TRBV5-1,few,12,TRBD2,ASSVTSGTNEQF
TRBV5-1,few,12,-,ASSLGASDYEQY
TRBV7-6,few,15,TRBD2,ASSVGTSGGAYNEQF
TRBV11-2,few,18,TRBD1,ASSFSFNRAGGQVNYGYT
TRBV6-2/TRBV6-3,-,11,-,ATTQGWNSHLH
TRBV15,few,14,TRBD2,ATSRGSGRAQETQY
TRBV12-3/TRBV12-4,-,14,-,ASSLVGGGENQPQH
TRBV29-1,-,12,-,SVNSASRTHTQY
TRBV12-3/TRBV12-4,many,11,TRBD1,ASSPRGGGGAF
TRBV6-1,-,12,-,ASSTDRINTEAF
TRBV4-2,-,15,-,ASSQEESRVGSYEQY
TRBV5-6,few,14,-,ASSLTLTQGYYGYT
TRBV20-1,-,12,-,SASRGPKQETQY
TRBV4-3,few,15,TRBD2,ASSQDPSLAGPLEQY
TRBV20-1,-,12,TRBD2,SASIAGGPYEQY
TRBV4-3,many,13,-,ASSQGFGPNEKLF
TRBV5-1,-,14,-,ASSLGRTANQETQY
TRBV14,-,14,TRBD1,ASSQDLGQGNTEAF
TRBV5-5,-,12,-,ASTPLTRTGELF
TRBV6-1,many,11,TRBD1,ASSAQGYQPQH
TRBV7-2,-,11,TRBD2,ATSLGLGRERY